The 32 T cell receptor beta chains below come from one sample, sequenced in a study of control samples from healthy donors and cancer patients. Sequencing was performed with immunoSEQ multiplex PCR; in TCRdb, only in-frame clones are kept and a portion is missing. This table holds some 130,000 clones, roughly 90% found once. Sequencing input: blood. The receptors were sampled from a woman in her forties or fifties in good health.

The chain recombines TRBV5-8 with TRBJ1-4; D is undetermined. This CDR3 has 16 amino acids. The germline CDR1 and CDR2 sequences are SGHTS and YDEGEE. V gave up 2 bases and J gave up 3 bases, with 14 bases separating them. The CDR3 nucleotides are TGTGCCAGCAGCTTAGGGAGAAATGTGGCTAATGAAAAACTGTTTTTT. Its protein product is CASSLGRNVANEKLFF.

This chain joins TRBV28 and TRBJ2-7; tentatively, D is TRBD2 (5 bases). Trimming took 1 base from V and 0 from J, leaving 16 bases between them. The CDR3 has 17 residues. Germline V gene lookup returns CDR1 MDHEN and CDR2 SYDVKM. CDR3 sequence reads: CASSLSDGIFSSYEQYF. The CDR3 nucleotides read TGTGCCAGCAGTTTATCCGACGGGATATTTAGCTCCTACGAGCAGTACTTC.

V and J are TRBV6-1 and TRBJ1-5, with D maybe TRBD1 (5 bases). The CDR3 has 14 residues. V was clipped by 1 base and J by 8 bases, with 12 bases between them. Germline CDR1 is MNHNS and CDR2 is SASEGT. CDR3 region: CASSEVGGQEPQHF. The CDR3 region has the DNA TGTGCCAGCAGTGAAGTGGGGGGTCAGGAGCCCCAGCATTTT.

The rearrangement links TRBV5-1 to TRBJ1-2; D is unclear. The germline gives CDR1 SGHRS, CDR2 YFSETQ. V was clipped by 5 bases and J by 2 bases, with 19 bases between them. This CDR3 spans 16 amino acids. CDR3 coding DNA: TGCGCCAGCAGTCCCACGCCGGGAGATAGAAACTATGGCTACACCTTC. Amino acid sequence: CASSPTPGDRNYGYTF.

The rearrangement joins TRBV6-5 to TRBJ2-7; 8 positions match TRBD2. This CDR3 spans 16 amino acids. The junction had 14 bases not matched to a gene; V was cut back by 2 bases and J by 8 bases. Germline V gene data show CDR1 as MNHEY and CDR2 as SVGAGI. CDR3 nucleotides: TGTGCCAGCAGTTACCGATCTGTGGTAGCGGGGAGTAAGCAGTACTTC. The encoded protein is CASSYRSVVAGSKQYF.

The J gene is TRBJ1-1, the V gene TRBV29-1; tentative D call: TRBD1 (5 bases). The germline V gene has CDR1 SQVTM and CDR2 ANQGSEA. This CDR3 spans 15 amino acids. The ends were cut back, 1 base at V and 5 bases at J, with 17 bases in the middle. The CDR3 protein is CSVEVRGGVRTEAFF. In DNA, the CDR3 is TGCAGCGTTGAAGTTAGAGGAGGGGTTCGTACTGAAGCTTTCTTT.

The rearrangement uses TRBV5-1 and TRBJ2-7; D is undetermined. The CDR3 has 16 residues. Germline V gene sequence: CDR1 SGHRS, CDR2 YFSETQ. Between the trimmed V and J ends, which lost 0 bases and 1 base, there was a span of 14 bases. For the CDR3, the DNA is TGCGCCAGCAGCTTGGGGGTGGGTGAGCCTTCCTACGAGCAGTACTTC. It encodes CASSLGVGEPSYEQYF.

J is TRBJ1-5 and V is TRBV19; unclear D gene. The CDR3 runs 15 residues. Per the germline V gene, CDR1 is LNHDA and CDR2 is SQIVND (reference sequence). Trimming shortened V by 1 base and J by 1 base, and 8 bases separated the two germline ends. CDR3 DNA sequence: TGTGCCAGTAGTATAGTGTCCGGGAGCAATCAGCCCCAGCATTTT. This encodes CASSIVSGSNQPQHF.

A single count supports this clone. CDR3 region: CASSLVRANYGYTF. In DNA, the CDR3 is TGTGCCAGCAGCTTAGTGCGCGCTAACTATGGCTACACCTTC. V and J are TRBV13 and TRBJ1-2, with D unresolved. V was clipped by 1 base and J by 0 bases, with 6 bases between them. CDR1 and CDR2 (germline): PRHDT, FYEKMQ (reference sequence). This CDR3 has 14 amino acids.

The V call is TRBV11-2, the J call TRBJ1-6, with 8 bases lining up with TRBD1. This CDR3 has 14 amino acids. Looked up from germline, CDR1 is SGHAT and CDR2 is FQNNGV. The V and J ends lost 5 bases and 10 bases, in that order; junction bases with no gene match: 7. Here the CDR3 reads CASSLTGVISPLHF. CDR3 sequence (DNA): TGTGCCAGCAGCCTGACAGGGGTAATCTCACCCCTCCACTTT.

The V and J genes are TRBV10-2 and TRBJ1-2, with D possibly matching TRBD1 (5 bases). This CDR3 region has 13 residues. Trimming stripped 6 bases from V and 8 bases from J, with 16 bases between. Germline V gene data show CDR1 as WSHSY and CDR2 as SAAADI. The CDR3 spells CASRRDPQQGYTF. CDR3 in DNA: TGCGCCAGCAGACGGGACCCCCAGCAAGGCTACACCTTC.

The chain has TRBV5-1 and TRBJ2-7; tentatively, D is TRBD1 (5 bases). The V end lost 1 base, the J end lost 2 bases, and 7 bases lay between the germline ends. The CDR3 extends over 13 amino acids. Germline V gene data show CDR1 as SGHRS and CDR2 as YFSETQ. CDR3 residues: CASSLRGTYEQYF. The CDR3 DNA sequence: TGCGCCAGCAGCTTGAGGGGAACCTACGAGCAGTACTTC. The whole variable domain, remainder taken from reference TRBV5-1 and TRBJ2-7, is KAGVTQTPRYLIKTRGQQVTLSCSPISGHRSVSWYQQTPGQGLQFLFEYFSETQRNKGNFPGRFSGRQFSNSRSEMNVSTLELGDSALYLCASSLRGTYEQYFGPGTRLTVT.

The chain uses TRBV2 and TRBJ1-3; a weak D match, TRBD1 (5 bases). The CDR3 runs 16 residues. With 4 bases removed from V and 4 bases from J, the gap between germline ends came to 17 bases. Germline V gene data show CDR1 as SNHLY and CDR2 as FYNNEI. This chain's CDR3 is CASSGLSGIGGNTIYF. In DNA, the CDR3 is TGTGCCAGCAGTGGACTTTCAGGGATTGGGGGAAACACCATATATTTT.

This clone was seen a single time. The V gene is TRBV11-2, the J gene TRBJ2-1; 11 bases are a match to TRBD2. CDR1 is SGHAT, CDR2 FQNNGV, per germline. Losses at the gene ends were 1 base for V and 7 bases for J; bases not matched to a gene: 6. The CDR3 is made up of 16 amino acids. The CDR3 reads CASSLGLAGPFNEQFF. The CDR3 DNA sequence: TGTGCCAGCAGCTTAGGACTAGCGGGACCTTTTAATGAGCAGTTCTTC.

There are a few counts of this clone. The chain recombines TRBV28 with TRBJ1-2; possibly TRBD1 for D (5 bases). Germline V gives CDR1 MDHEN, CDR2 SYDVKM. The germline V and J ends were trimmed by 5 bases and 0 bases, with 13 bases remaining between them. The CDR3 consists of 15 residues. The CDR3 loop is CASSPLTETNYGYTF. The CDR3 DNA sequence: TGTGCCAGCAGTCCGCTGACAGAGACTAACTATGGCTACACCTTC.

The chain has TRBV30 and TRBJ1-2; D might be TRBD1 (6 bases). The CDR3 extends over 14 amino acids. Per germline, CDR1 GTSNPN and CDR2 SVGIG (reference sequence). V was shortened by 4 bases and J by 3 bases, with 15 bases between the two germline ends. CDR3 nucleotides: TGTGCCTGGACCTATGGACAGAGCGACTATGGCTACACCTTC. Its translation is CAWTYGQSDYGYTF.

The chain joins TRBV12-3 or TRBV12-4 to TRBJ2-7; 7 bases fit TRBD1. This CDR3 spans 12 amino acids. V shed 6 bases, J shed 6 bases, and the junction held 5 bases outside the gene matches. In nucleotides, the CDR3 is TGTGCCAGCAGCAAAGGGACAGTCGAGCAGTACTTC. This translates into CASSKGTVEQYF.

V usage is TRBV21-1 and J usage is TRBJ2-7. TRBV21-1 is a pseudogene segment. The CDR3 covers 14 residues. The CDR3 here is CASSIVTDPYEQYF. CDR3 nucleotide sequence: TGTGCCAGCAGCATCGTAACGGATCCCTACGAGCAGTACTTC.

This clone was recorded only once. The chain uses TRBV3-1 (or the pseudogene TRBV3-2) and TRBJ1-2, with D hard to call. Per the germline V gene, CDR1 is LGHDT and CDR2 is YNNKEL (reference sequence). This CDR3 has 13 amino acids. V was pared by 0 bases and J by 3 bases, with 5 bases between. DNA for the CDR3: TGTGCCAGCAGCCAAGATCCAGACTATGGCTACACCTTC. Its translation: CASSQDPDYGYTF.

The DNA of the CDR3 is TGTGCCAGCAGTTATGCTAGCGGGGGCCTAAGCACAGATACGCAGTATTTT. Translating it yields CASSYASGGLSTDTQYF. The chain combines TRBV6-4 with TRBJ2-3, with TRBD2 matching 10 bases. In germline, CDR1 is MRHNA, CDR2 SNTAGT. The CDR3 has 17 residues. V shed 5 bases and J 0 bases; nucleotides not matched to a gene: 8.

This chain links TRBV6-5 with TRBJ1-5; 8 positions agree with TRBD1. Losses at the gene ends were 6 bases for V and 0 bases for J; bases not matched to a gene: 4. Germline-derived CDR1 and CDR2 are MNHEY and SVGAGI. CDR3 length: 15 residues. Here the CDR3 reads CASSWTGNSNQPQHF. CDR3 nucleotide sequence: TGTGCCAGCAGCTGGACAGGGAATAGCAATCAGCCCCAGCATTTT.

This clone was counted a single time. The chain has TRBV28 and TRBJ2-2, with D uncertain. Trimming cost V 3 bases and J 0 bases, with 8 bases left between them. CDR3 length: 15 residues. The V gene's germline CDR1 is MDHEN and CDR2 SYDVKM. The CDR3 here is CASSLTGANTGELFF. The CDR3 DNA reads TGTGCCAGCAGTTTGACGGGCGCGAACACCGGGGAGCTGTTTTTT.

The chain recombines TRBV7-9 with TRBJ2-7; 7 bases agree with TRBD1. This CDR3 has 14 amino acids. Trimming removed 5 bases from V and 5 bases from J; junction bases left unmatched: 9. Germline V lookup: CDR1 SEHNR, CDR2 FQNEAQ (reference sequence). The CDR3 nucleotides are TGTGCCAGCAGCCCTGAACAGGGGACCCACGAGCAGTACTTC. It encodes CASSPEQGTHEQYF. Supplemented by reference TRBV7-9 and TRBJ2-7, the full variable domain reads DTGVSQNPRHKITKRGQNVTFRCDPISEHNRLYWYRQTLGQGPEFLTYFQNEAQLEKSRLLSDRFSAERPKGSFSTLEIQRTEQGDSAMYLCASSPEQGTHEQYFGPGTRLTVT.

This sequence joins TRBV28 and TRBJ1-4, with D tentatively TRBD1 (5 bases). Germline CDR1 is MDHEN and CDR2 is SYDVKM. This CDR3 region has 12 residues. V shed 6 bases and J shed 8 bases, with 10 bases lying between them. The CDR3 nucleotides are TGTGCCAGCAGGGGGGGTTGGGAAAAACTGTTTTTT. Translation: CASRGGWEKLFF.

V gene TRBV2 combines with J gene TRBJ1-5; D is uncertain. Trimming removed 0 bases from V and 3 bases from J, with 12 bases in between. Looked up from germline, CDR1 is SNHLY and CDR2 is FYNNEI. There are 16 residues in the CDR3. Here the CDR3 reads CASSEALLVDNQPQHF. CDR3 DNA: TGTGCCAGCAGTGAAGCGCTTCTAGTGGACAATCAGCCCCAGCATTTT. The whole variable domain, remainder taken from reference TRBV2 and TRBJ1-5, is EPEVTQTPSHQVTQMGQEVILRCVPISNHLYFYWYRQILGQKVEFLVSFYNNEISEKSEIFDDQFSVERPDGSNFTLKIRSTKLEDSAMYFCASSEALLVDNQPQHFGDGTRLSIL.

The chain combines TRBV6-5 with TRBJ1-6; 11 nucleotides line up with TRBD1. Germline V gene sequence: CDR1 MNHEY, CDR2 SVGAGI. This CDR3 region has 16 residues. Unmatched junction bases numbered 4, after V lost 2 bases and J lost 7 bases. The CDR3 nucleotides read TGTGCCAGCAGTTACGGGACAGGGGGATTAAATTCACCCCTCCACTTT. It codes for CASSYGTGGLNSPLHF.

This sequence joins TRBV10-3 and TRBJ2-3; D tentatively reads TRBD1 or TRBD2 (5 bases each). V was cut by 4 bases and J by 3 bases, with 14 bases left in between. Per the germline V gene, CDR1 is ENHRY and CDR2 is SYGVKD. The CDR3 has 15 amino acids. The CDR3 bases are TGTGCCATCAGTGTAGCGAGGGGCTTTACAGATACGCAGTATTTT. Amino acids: CAISVARGFTDTQYF.

The V gene is TRBV3-1 (or the pseudogene TRBV3-2), the J gene TRBJ1-6; D not resolved. Trimming took off 6 bases at V and 2 bases at J, with 11 bases between the two ends. Germline-derived CDR1 and CDR2 are LGHDT and YNNKEL (reference sequence). The CDR3 contains 15 residues. As DNA, the CDR3 is TGTGCCAGCAGTCCCACTGGGGCCTATAATTCACCCCTCCACTTT. This encodes CASSPTGAYNSPLHF.

The chain has TRBV18 and TRBJ2-3, with no clear D. V dropped 1 base and J dropped 4 bases, with 18 bases sitting between them. This CDR3 spans 17 amino acids. From germline, CDR1 is KGHSH and CDR2 LQKENI. The DNA of the CDR3 is TGTGCCAGCTCACCACGGAGCACTGGCTGGAAGTCAGATACGCAGTATTTT. Its translation is CASSPRSTGWKSDTQYF.

The V and J genes are TRBV6-5 and TRBJ2-5; the D call may be TRBD1 or TRBD2 (6 bases each). Deletions cut 5 bases from V and 5 bases from J, with 18 bases between. The CDR3 extends over 15 amino acids. CDR1 is MNHEY, CDR2 SVGAGI, per germline. The CDR3, as DNA: TGTGCCAGCAGTCCAAAGGAGGGGGAGTCGGAGACCCAGTACTTC. Protein product: CASSPKEGESETQYF.

The chain couples TRBV6-5 to TRBJ1-1, with D perhaps matching TRBD1 (6 bases). The CDR3 has 12 amino acids. The germline gives CDR1 MNHEY, CDR2 SVGAGI. Trimming removed 6 bases from V and 12 bases from J, with 17 bases in between. CDR3 DNA sequence: TGTGCCAGCAGGGGGGGACACCTAGTTACTTTCTTT. Amino acid sequence: CASRGGHLVTFF.

The V gene is TRBV5-6, the J gene TRBJ2-2; D ambiguous. CDR1 and CDR2 (germline): SGHDT, YYEEEE. V was shortened by 2 bases and J by 1 base, with 9 bases between the two germline ends. The CDR3 is made up of 15 amino acids. CDR3 protein: CASSFGYGNTGELFF. Written as DNA, the CDR3 is TGTGCCAGCAGCTTCGGGTACGGGAACACCGGGGAGCTGTTTTTT.